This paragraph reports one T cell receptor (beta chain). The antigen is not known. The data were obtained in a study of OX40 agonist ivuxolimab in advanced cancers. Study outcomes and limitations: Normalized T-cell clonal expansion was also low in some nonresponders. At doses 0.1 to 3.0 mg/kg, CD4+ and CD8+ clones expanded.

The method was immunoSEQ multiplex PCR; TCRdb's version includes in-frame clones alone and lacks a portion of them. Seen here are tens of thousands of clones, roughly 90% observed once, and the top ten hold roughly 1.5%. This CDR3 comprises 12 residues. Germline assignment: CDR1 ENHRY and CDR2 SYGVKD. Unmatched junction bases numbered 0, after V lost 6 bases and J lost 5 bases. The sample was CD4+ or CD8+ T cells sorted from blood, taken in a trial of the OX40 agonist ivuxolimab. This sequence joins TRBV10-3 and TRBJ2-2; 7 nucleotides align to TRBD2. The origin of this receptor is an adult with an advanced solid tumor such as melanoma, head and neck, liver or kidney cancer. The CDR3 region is CAIRGGTGELFF. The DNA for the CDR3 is TGTGCCATCAGGGGGGGGACCGGGGAGCTGTTTTTT.